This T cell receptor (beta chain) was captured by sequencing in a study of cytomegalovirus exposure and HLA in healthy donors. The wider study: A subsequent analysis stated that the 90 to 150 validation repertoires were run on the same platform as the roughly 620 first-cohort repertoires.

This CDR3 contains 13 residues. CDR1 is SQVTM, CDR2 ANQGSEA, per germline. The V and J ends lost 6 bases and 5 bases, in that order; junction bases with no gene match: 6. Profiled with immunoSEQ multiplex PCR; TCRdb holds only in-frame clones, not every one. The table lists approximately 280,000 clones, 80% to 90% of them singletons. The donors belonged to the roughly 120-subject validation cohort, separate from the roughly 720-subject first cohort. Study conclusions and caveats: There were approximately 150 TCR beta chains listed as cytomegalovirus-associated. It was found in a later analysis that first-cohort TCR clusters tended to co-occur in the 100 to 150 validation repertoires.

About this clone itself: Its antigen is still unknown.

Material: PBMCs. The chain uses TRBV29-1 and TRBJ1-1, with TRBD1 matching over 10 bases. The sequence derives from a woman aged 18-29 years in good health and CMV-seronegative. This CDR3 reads CSVAGQGGTEAFF. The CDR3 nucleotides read TGCAGCGTGGCTGGACAGGGGGGTACTGAAGCTTTCTTT.